This record covers a single T cell receptor (beta chain). Germline and junction disagree at one end, which may indicate a read error. Methods used by the authors: Quantification of nucleated cells was approximated via reference gene primer amplification. Clones were read by immunoSEQ multiplex PCR, and TCRdb kept only the in-frame ones, dropping some. V and J calls and clone size come straight from that table; D and trimming were deduced from the DNA. The sample includes about 49,000 clones, 80% to 90% of them seen just once. This record comes from a study of blood T cell repertoires in COVID-19. Study-level information: Spain, Italy and the United States supplied samples that represented acute and convalescent COVID-19. The cDNA or gDNA used as material had been derived from T cells, B-cell-depleted T cells, or PBMCs.

Germline assignment: CDR1 SSHAT and CDR2 FNYEAQ (reference sequence). This CDR3 region has 15 residues. A Seattle source enrolled patients during active infection and followed them longitudinally. The sequencing sample was made of peripheral blood. The chain employs TRBV7-7 and TRBJ2-1, with 11 bases aligning to TRBD2. The sequence was obtained from a woman aged 80 or over with COVID-19, enrolled during active disease. The CDR3: CASSISGGARNEQFF. The CDR3 DNA follows: TGTGCTAGCAGTATTAGCGGGGGGGCCCGCAATGAGCAGTTCTTC.